A selection of T cell receptor beta chains follows, all from one sample in a study of cytotoxic CD8 clonotypes in ibrutinib-treated CLL. Data came from immunoSEQ multiplex PCR; TCRdb stores just in-frame clones and leaves some out. The profile shows 200,000 or so clones, just over 70% of them singletons. Sequencing was performed on PBMCs, taken after 12 months of ibrutinib treatment. Receptor source: a human donor with chronic lymphocytic leukemia. CDR3s include the opening cysteine and the closing phenylalanine or tryptophan. The D gene is left open where the match is weak. Only part of the rows carry a size: once, few, many, or a class if the clone is expanded.

v_gene	j_gene	d_gene	abundance	CDR3aa	CDR3nt
TRBV18	TRBJ1-3	NA	few	CASSERGPGNTIYF	TGTGCCAGCTCGGAACGGGGTCCTGGAAACACCATATATTTT
TRBV13	TRBJ2-7	NA	NA	CASRGGAETPYEQYF	TGTGCCAGCAGGGGCGGAGCGGAGACCCCCTACGAGCAGTACTTC
TRBV7-8	TRBJ2-7	NA	NA	CASSLRGGTGQSIF	TGTGCCAGCAGCTTAAGGGGGGGGACGGGACAGTCGATATTC
TRBV27	TRBJ2-1	NA	NA	CASTLLGSSYNEQFF	TGTGCCAGCACCCTGCTGGGGAGCTCCTACAATGAGCAGTTCTTC
TRBV11-2	TRBJ1-6	NA	NA	CASSTWTSNSPLHF	TGTGCCAGCAGCACGTGGACATCCAATTCACCCCTCCACTTT
TRBV28	TRBJ2-7	TRBD1	NA	CASSTQQGREYF	TGTGCCAGCAGTACACAACAGGGGCGGGAGTACTTC
TRBV6-1	TRBJ1-2	NA	few	CASSELRVYGYTF	TGTGCCAGCAGTGAATTGCGGGTCTATGGCTACACCTTC
TRBV7-6	TRBJ2-7	TRBD2	NA	CASGPTAGDEQYF	TGTGCCAGCGGGCCCACAGCGGGGGACGAGCAGTACTTC
TRBV7-9	TRBJ2-7	NA	NA	CASSFSSFEQYF	TGTGCCAGCAGCTTCTCTAGCTTCGAGCAGTACTTC
TRBV5-1	TRBJ1-5	NA	few	CASSSGLHNQPQHF	TGCGCCAGCAGCTCGGGGCTTCACAATCAGCCCCAGCATTTT
TRBV19	TRBJ1-1	NA	few	CASSIMGGTEAFF	TGTGCCAGTAGTATTATGGGGGGCACTGAAGCTTTCTTT
TRBV6-1	TRBJ1-1	NA	NA	CASSEALWFAAYMNTEAFF	TGTGCCAGCAGTGAAGCGCTTTGGTTTGCGGCCTACATGAACACTGAAGCTTTCTTT
TRBV29-1	TRBJ1-5	TRBD1	few	CSATHTGAGQPQHF	TGCAGCGCCACTCACACAGGGGCGGGTCAGCCCCAGCATTTT
TRBV19	TRBJ1-1	NA	NA	CASSRGFLIF	TGTGCCAGTAGCAGGGGTTTCCTGATCTTT
TRBV28	TRBJ2-7	TRBD1	NA	CASSWGTGYYEQYF	TGTGCCAGCAGTTGGGGGACAGGGTACTACGAGCAGTACTTC
TRBV10-2	TRBJ1-1	NA	NA	CASSESGLGGMTEAFF	TGCGCCAGCAGTGAGTCGGGACTAGGTGGTATGACTGAAGCTTTCTTT
TRBV6-1	TRBJ1-5	NA	NA	CASSEKIQPQHF	TGTGCCAGCAGTGAGAAGATTCAGCCCCAGCATTTT
TRBV6-5	TRBJ1-3	NA	NA	CASSYRGLSGNTIYF	TGTGCCAGCAGTTACAGGGGTCTATCTGGAAACACCATATATTTT
TRBV19	TRBJ1-2	NA	NA	CASSLPQGPTNYGYTF	TGTGCCAGTTCACTACCGCAGGGTCCCACTAACTATGGCTACACCTTC
TRBV25-1	TRBJ2-5	TRBD1	NA	CASGQGAPQYF	TGTGCCAGCGGACAGGGGGCTCCTCAGTACTTC
TRBV7-9	TRBJ1-3	NA	once	CASSFRTSGNTIYF	TGTGCCAGCAGCTTCCGGACCTCTGGAAACACCATATATTTT
TRBV7-3	TRBJ1-1	TRBD1	NA	CASSPGDRVEAFF	TGTGCCAGCAGCCCAGGGGACAGGGTTGAAGCTTTCTTT
TRBV30	TRBJ1-4	NA	NA	CAWRTDLVNEKLFF	TGTGCCTGGAGAACAGACTTAGTTAATGAAAAACTGTTTTTT
TRBV6-1	TRBJ2-7	TRBD1	NA	CASSRMTGDYEQYF	TGTGCCAGCAGTCGAATGACAGGGGACTACGAGCAGTACTTC
TRBV6-5	TRBJ2-3	TRBD2	NA	CASSYGLAGSGDTQYF	TGTGCCAGCAGTTACGGACTAGCGGGATCGGGAGATACGCAGTATTTT
TRBV7-2	TRBJ2-2	NA	NA	CASSSLTGELFF	TGTGCCAGCAGCTCCCTGACCGGGGAGCTGTTTTTT
TRBV28	TRBJ1-2	NA	NA	CASSLFWQENNYGYTF	TGTGCCAGCAGTTTATTCTGGCAGGAGAATAACTATGGCTACACCTTC
TRBV6-5	TRBJ1-2	NA	NA	CASSYSSGGYTF	TGTGCCAGCAGTTACTCCTCGGGGGGCTACACCTTC
TRBV9	TRBJ2-3	NA	NA	CASSEWGSSSTDTQYF	TGTGCCAGCAGCGAGTGGGGGAGTTCTAGCACAGATACGCAGTATTTT
TRBV29-1	TRBJ1-1	NA	few	CSATQDTEAFF	TGCAGCGCGACGCAGGACACTGAAGCTTTCTTT
TRBV19	TRBJ2-7	NA	NA	CASSPPLGSSPIEQYF	TGTGCCAGTAGTCCACCCCTTGGAAGTTCCCCCATCGAGCAGTACTTC
TRBV27	TRBJ2-3	TRBD1	NA	CASSFYRGADTQYF	TGTGCCAGCAGTTTTTACAGGGGTGCGGATACGCAGTATTTT
TRBV28	TRBJ1-4	TRBD1	NA	CASTARDRVIGKLFF	TGTGCCAGCACCGCTAGGGACAGGGTAATCGGAAAACTGTTTTTT
TRBV5-1	TRBJ1-2	NA	NA	CASSLTGPGYTF	TGCGCCAGCAGCTTGACAGGGCCTGGCTACACCTTC
TRBV11-2	TRBJ1-2	NA	NA	CALRRGLSGYTF	TGTGCCCTCAGAAGGGGATTGTCTGGCTACACCTTC
TRBV7-3	TRBJ1-2	NA	once	CASSSDGSWGYTF	TGTGCCAGCAGCTCCGACGGTTCCTGGGGCTACACCTTC
TRBV7-3	TRBJ1-1	NA	NA	CASSWGTSTEAFF	TGTGCCAGCAGCTGGGGGACGTCCACTGAAGCTTTCTTT
TRBV7-2	TRBJ1-2	NA	NA	CASSQGTFSPNGYTF	TGTGCCAGCAGCCAGGGGACATTCTCTCCCAATGGCTACACCTTC
TRBV6-5	TRBJ1-2	TRBD1	NA	CASSSLNDRGLGGYTF	TGTGCCAGCAGTTCCCTAAATGACAGGGGGCTAGGCGGCTACACCTTC
TRBV7-8	TRBJ1-1	NA	few	CASSLATLGTEAFF	TGTGCCAGCAGCTTAGCCACGTTGGGGACTGAAGCTTTCTTT
TRBV4-2	TRBJ2-7	NA	few	CASAVRAGAGGLEQYF	TGTGCCAGCGCCGTACGGGCGGGAGCAGGGGGGCTCGAGCAGTACTTC
TRBV4-1	TRBJ1-3	NA	once	CASSQGSISGNTIYF	TGCGCCAGCAGCCAAGGTTCGATCTCTGGAAACACCATATATTTT
TRBV29-1	TRBJ1-2	TRBD1	NA	CSESDRVGGYTF	TGCAGCGAATCGGACAGGGTTGGCGGCTACACCTTC
TRBV7-9	TRBJ1-3	NA	few	CASSFGSYSGNTIYF	TGTGCCAGCAGCTTTGGGTCCTACTCTGGAAACACCATATATTTT
TRBV2	TRBJ2-4	NA	NA	CASLGGLRPKNIQYF	TGTGCCAGTCTTGGGGGTTTGAGGCCCAAAAACATTCAGTACTTC
TRBV7-8	TRBJ2-7	TRBD1	NA	CASSSPHLGQGFYEQYF	TGTGCCAGCAGCTCACCTCATCTTGGACAGGGGTTCTACGAGCAGTACTTC
TRBV7-9	TRBJ1-2	TRBD1	few	CASSSIRDRGLDGYTF	TGTGCCAGCAGCTCGATCCGGGACAGGGGGCTGGATGGCTACACCTTC
TRBV2	TRBJ1-1	TRBD1	NA	CASSEDRGSVAAFF	TGTGCCAGCAGTGAGGACAGGGGGTCGGTAGCAGCTTTCTTT
TRBV6-5	TRBJ1-2	TRBD1	NA	CASRFAETGVGGYTF	TGTGCCAGCAGATTCGCCGAGACAGGGGTGGGTGGCTACACCTTC
TRBV5-8	TRBJ2-5	NA	NA	CASSLRLGQSGETQYF	TGTGCCAGCAGCTTGCGCCTGGGCCAATCGGGAGAGACCCAGTACTTC
TRBV7-3	TRBJ2-7	TRBD2	NA	CASSLRGAGVGEQYF	TGTGCCAGCAGCTTACGTGGAGCGGGAGTAGGCGAGCAGTACTTC
TRBV7-7	TRBJ2-7	NA	NA	CASSPAGTYEQYF	TGTGCTAGCAGCCCTGCGGGAACCTACGAGCAGTACTTC